The 25 T cell receptor beta chains reported below all come from one sample, sequenced in a study of blood T cells in healthy people across ages. Alongside a J-beta primer mix, a sample-barcoded 5' primer served in a second PCR lasting about 7 to 12 cycles. MiXCR was run by TCRdb on the 5' RACE reads, yielding one entry per CDR3 protein. The sample shows 2 million or so distinct CDR3 sequences, 49% of them seen only once. Input material: blood. The receptor source for this set is a woman aged 40 to 49 in good health.

This clonotype showed up just once. This sequence joins TRBV11-2 and TRBJ2-5; 9 nucleotides line up with TRBD1. V gave up 3 bases and J gave up 7 bases; unmatched junction bases: 9. Germline CDR1 SGHAT, CDR2 FQNNGV. This CDR3 spans 15 amino acids. The CDR3 is CASSFRDRVLGTQYF. The CDR3 nucleotides read TGTGCCAGCAGCTTCCGGGACAGGGTGCTGGGGACCCAGTACTTC.

In this sample, this clonotype turned up once. This chain uses TRBV4-1 with TRBJ2-7; no clear D. The CDR3 length is 14 residues. Germline CDR1 and CDR2: MGHRA and YSYEKL. V lost 5 bases to trimming and J lost 7 bases, with 18 bases between them. CDR3 DNA sequence: TGCGCCAGCAGCATACCCGGGTTATACAATGAGCAGTACTTC. Translating it yields CASSIPGLYNEQYF.

This clonotype was found many times. The CDR3 here is CSASSGGALETQYF. CDR3 nucleotide sequence: TGCAGTGCTAGTAGCGGGGGGGCCCTTGAGACCCAGTACTTC. V gene TRBV20-1 combines with J gene TRBJ2-5, with 11 bases lining up with TRBD2. V was clipped by 3 bases and J by 5 bases; unmatched bases: 5. This CDR3 has 14 amino acids. Germline V CDR1 and CDR2: DFQATT, SNEGSKA (reference sequence).

The chain uses TRBV5-5 and TRBJ2-7, with 7 nucleotides matching TRBD2. The CDR3 length is 15 residues. Germline-derived CDR1 and CDR2 are SGHKS and YYEKEE (reference sequence). The J segment lost 2 bases and the V segment lost 1 base, leaving 6 bases of the junction unmatched. CDR3 protein: CASSLRLADTYEQYF. CDR3 coding DNA: TGTGCCAGCAGCTTGCGGCTAGCGGATACCTACGAGCAGTACTTC.

This clonotype showed up just a few times. V usage is TRBV29-1 and J usage is TRBJ2-1, with a possible D match to TRBD1 (5 bases). CDR3 length: 10 residues. The germline V gene encodes CDR1 SQVTM and CDR2 ANQGSEA. V lost 4 bases and J lost 14, with 12 bases in between. The CDR3 loop is CSVVWGYKFF. CDR3 coding DNA: TGCAGCGTTGTCTGGGGCTACAAGTTCTTC.

The chain employs TRBV6-1 and TRBJ2-6; D ambiguous. V was cut by 10 bases and J by 1 base, with 8 bases left in between. This CDR3 contains 13 residues. Germline V gene sequence: CDR1 MNHNS, CDR2 SASEGT. The CDR3 DNA reads as TGTGCCAACGGGCTGTCTGGGGCCAACGTCCTGACTTTC. This codes for CANGLSGANVLTF.

CDR3 loop: CASSWGGTEQYF. CDR3 bases: TGTGCCAGCAGCTGGGGGGGGACAGAGCAGTACTTC. V gene TRBV27 combines with J gene TRBJ2-1, with D perhaps TRBD2 (7 bases). The end of the DNA aligns better with TRBJ2-7, so the J call may be wrong. The germline gives CDR1 MNHEY, CDR2 SMNVEV (reference sequence). The CDR3 runs to 12 residues.

The CDR3 DNA reads as TGCAGTGCTAGAGACGAGTGGGACCAAGAGACCCAGTACTTC. This codes for CSARDEWDQETQYF. V and J are TRBV20-1 and TRBJ2-5; D not certain. The CDR3 covers 14 residues. The V and J ends lost 0 bases and 0 bases respectively, with 8 bases between them. Germline V lookup: CDR1 DFQATT, CDR2 SNEGSKA (reference sequence).

At least ten counts were recorded for this clonotype. The genes are TRBV3-1 and TRBJ2-6; D gene uncertain. Trimming cost V 2 bases and J 9 bases, with 11 bases left between them. This CDR3 contains 14 residues. Germline CDR1 and CDR2: LGHDT and YNNKEL (reference sequence). The CDR3 nucleotides read TGTGCCAGCAGCCAAAACTCCAGATTCAACGTCCTGACTTTC. Its protein product is CASSQNSRFNVLTF.

The count of this clonotype is one. The chain carries TRBV28 and TRBJ1-5; D gene unclear. Germline loops: CDR1 MDHEN, CDR2 SYDVKM. The V and J ends lost 5 bases and 4 bases respectively, with 9 bases between them. The CDR3 totals 13 residues. The CDR3 nucleotides read TGTGCCAGCAGTGTAGCTCCGAATCAGCCCCAGCATTTT. Amino acid sequence: CASSVAPNQPQHF.

The DNA of the CDR3 is TGCAGTGCCTTGGGGTATACGAACTATGGCTACACCTTC. Its protein is CSALGYTNYGYTF. The chain joins TRBV20-1 to TRBJ1-2; D is uncertain. Germline lookup yields CDR1 DFQATT and CDR2 SNEGSKA (reference sequence). There are 13 residues in the CDR3. The V gene lost 6 bases and the J gene lost 2 bases, with 13 bases spanning the gap.

This clonotype came up once. The chain couples TRBV4-3 to TRBJ2-2; no clear D. The CDR3 has 16 residues. Germline loops: CDR1 LGHNA, CDR2 YSLEER. V was trimmed by 0 bases and J by 1 base, leaving 9 bases between them. The CDR3 here is CASSQDHPKNTGELFF. DNA of the CDR3: TGCGCCAGCAGCCAAGATCACCCTAAGAACACCGGGGAGCTGTTTTTT.

The chain joins TRBV6-5 to TRBJ2-5, with D possibly TRBD2 on 5 matching bases. Per germline, CDR1 MNHEY and CDR2 SVGAGI. Trimming took 4 bases from V and 5 from J, leaving 17 bases between them. The CDR3 runs 15 residues. The CDR3 DNA reads as TGTGCCAGCAGTTCCACACGGGAACCTTGGGAGACCCAGTACTTC. Amino acid sequence: CASSSTREPWETQYF.

The sample holds a few counts of this clonotype. The chain links TRBV29-1 to TRBJ1-5; the D gene is possibly TRBD1 (6 bases). The CDR3 is 13 amino acids. From germline, CDR1 is SQVTM and CDR2 ANQGSEA. The V end was cut by 6 bases, the J end by 0 bases, with 9 bases between. CDR3 DNA: TGCAGCGTCCAGGGGTATAGCAATCAGCCCCAGCATTTT. Encoded protein: CSVQGYSNQPQHF.

This sequence joins TRBV28 and TRBJ1-4; tentative D call: TRBD1 (6 bases). There are 16 residues in the CDR3. Germline V gives CDR1 MDHEN, CDR2 SYDVKM. Trimming removed 8 bases from V and 8 bases from J, with 24 bases in between. The CDR3 region has the DNA TGTGCCAGCCGGCTTCGGACAGCCTCGGAGAGCGAAAAACTGTTTTTT. Its translation is CASRLRTASESEKLFF. Full variable domain (outside the CDR3, taken from reference TRBV28 and TRBJ1-4): DVKVTQSSRYLVKRTGEKVFLECVQDMDHENMFWYRQDPGLGLRLIYFSYDVKMKEKGDIPEGYSVSREKKERFSLILESASTNQTSMYLCASRLRTASESEKLFFGSGTQLSVL.

This chain joins TRBV5-5 and TRBJ2-5; perhaps TRBD2 as D (5 bases). Looked up from germline, CDR1 is SGHKS and CDR2 is YYEKEE (reference sequence). This CDR3 is built from 14 residues. V was clipped by 2 bases and J by 2 bases, with 10 bases between them. In DNA, the CDR3 is TGTGCCAGCAGCTTCACGACTACTCAAGAGACCCAGTACTTC. It yields the protein CASSFTTTQETQYF.

Only a few counts were recorded for this clonotype. V gene TRBV7-2 combines with J gene TRBJ2-5; D gene ambiguous. The germline V gene has CDR1 SGHTA and CDR2 FQGNSA. The CDR3 has 15 residues. The ends were cut back, 5 bases at V and 4 bases at J, with 17 bases in the middle. The CDR3 coding sequence is TGTGCCAGCAGCGCCCCCGGGCTCTCAAGAGAGACCCAGTACTTC. Amino acid sequence: CASSAPGLSRETQYF.

The chain links TRBV20-1 to TRBJ2-3; 11 nucleotides match TRBD2. CDR1 DFQATT and CDR2 SNEGSKA come from the germline V gene (reference sequence). The CDR3 length is 17 residues. J gave up 2 bases and V 1 base, and 8 bases lay outside the gene matches. This chain's CDR3 is CSARALLLAGDTDTQYF. In nucleotides, the CDR3 is TGCAGTGCTAGAGCCCTTTTACTAGCGGGGGACACAGATACGCAGTATTTT.

The chain has TRBV20-1 and TRBJ1-4, with D unclear. Trimming took 5 bases from V and 8 from J, leaving 15 bases between them. This CDR3 is 13 amino acids long. Germline CDR1 DFQATT, CDR2 SNEGSKA (reference sequence). CDR3 sequence reads: CSAGSGFWEKLFF. The DNA for the CDR3 is TGCAGTGCTGGTTCGGGGTTTTGGGAAAAACTGTTTTTT.

The chain employs TRBV7-2 and TRBJ2-7; TRBD1 matches at 7 bases. The CDR3 totals 16 residues. Germline V gives CDR1 SGHTA, CDR2 FQGNSA. V lost 1 base to trimming and J lost 4 bases; unmatched junction nucleotides: 10. The CDR3 loop is CASSLDSETGRYEQYF. In DNA form, the CDR3 reads TGTGCCAGCAGCTTAGACTCTGAGACAGGGAGATACGAGCAGTACTTC.

The gene calls are TRBV4-3 and TRBJ2-1; D possibly corresponds to TRBD1 (6 bases). The germline CDR1 and CDR2 sequences are LGHNA and YSLEER. The V end was cut by 8 bases, the J end by 6 bases, with 14 bases between. This CDR3 is built from 13 residues. As DNA, the CDR3 is TGCGCCAGCGTAAACCAGGGGTGCAATGAGCAGTTCTTC. This sequence encodes CASVNQGCNEQFF.

This clonotype was detected a few times. The gene calls are TRBV4-2 and TRBJ2-5; D unclear. The CDR3 contains 16 residues. Trimming removed 4 bases at V and 3 bases at J, with 18 bases between. Germline V gene sequence: CDR1 LGHNA, CDR2 YNFKEQ. CDR3 DNA: TGTGCCAGCAGCCGCGAAAGGAGTGGCGTAGAAGAGACCCAGTACTTC. It yields the protein CASSRERSGVEETQYF.

The chain combines TRBV20-1 with TRBJ2-5; TRBD2 matches at 7 bases. J lost 5 bases, V lost 3 bases, and 6 bases had no gene match. Germline V lookup: CDR1 DFQATT, CDR2 SNEGSKA (reference sequence). This CDR3 spans 13 amino acids. CDR3 sequence: CSASLAVGETQYF. The CDR3 bases are TGCAGTGCTAGCCTAGCGGTGGGTGAGACCCAGTACTTC.

The V gene is TRBV2, the J gene TRBJ1-2; D is uncertain. Germline CDR1 is SNHLY and CDR2 is FYNNEI. The CDR3 consists of 12 residues. The V gene lost 4 bases and the J gene lost 8 bases, with 11 bases spanning the gap. In nucleotides, the CDR3 is TGTGCCAGCAGTGCTCTAGCGGACGGCTACACCTTC. Encoded protein: CASSALADGYTF. Combining the CDR3 with reference TRBV2 and TRBJ1-2 gives the whole variable domain EPEVTQTPSHQVTQMGQEVILRCVPISNHLYFYWYRQILGQKVEFLVSFYNNEISEKSEIFDDQFSVERPDGSNFTLKIRSTKLEDSAMYFCASSALADGYTFGSGTRLTVV.

Concerning this clonotype itself: Germline and junction disagree at one end, which may indicate a read error. This chain links TRBV20-1 with TRBJ1-5, with TRBD1 matching over 10 bases. CDR3 size: 14 residues. CDR1 and CDR2 (germline): DFQATT, SNEGSKA (reference sequence). This CDR3 reads CSAGDRGPNQPRHF. DNA of the CDR3: TGCAGTGCTGGCGACAGGGGGCCGAATCAGCCCCGGCATTTT.